These 27 T cell receptor beta chains came from one sample sequenced in a study of blood T cell repertoires in COVID-19. Clones were sequenced by immunoSEQ multiplex PCR, and TCRdb holds only the in-frame ones, with some missing. The sample records hundreds of thousands of clones, less than 85% being singletons. The specimen sequenced was PBMCs or T cells enriched from blood (not recorded which). The receptors derive from a man between 40 and 49 years old who had recovered from COVID-19.

This clone appeared once. The V call is TRBV6-4, the J call TRBJ1-6; D remains ambiguous. This CDR3 comprises 13 residues. Looked up from germline, CDR1 is MRHNA and CDR2 is SNTAGT. V gave up 5 bases and J gave up 9 bases, with 11 bases separating them. CDR3 in amino acids: CASSQDWGSPLHF. In nucleotides, the CDR3 is TGTGCCAGCAGTCAGGACTGGGGTTCACCCCTCCACTTT.

This CDR3 reads CASSIKGSDLNTEAFF. In nucleotides, the CDR3 is TGTGCCAGTAGTATTAAAGGCTCGGACTTGAACACTGAAGCTTTCTTT. The chain uses TRBV19 and TRBJ1-1, with no clear D. The CDR3 loop spans 16 amino acids. Looked up from germline, CDR1 is LNHDA and CDR2 is SQIVND (reference sequence). Deletions cut 3 bases from V and 0 bases from J, with 14 bases between.

The rearrangement links TRBV19 to TRBJ2-1; 8 positions match TRBD2. This CDR3 is 16 amino acids long. In germline, CDR1 is LNHDA, CDR2 SQIVND (reference sequence). V shed 4 bases and J 0 bases; nucleotides not matched to a gene: 5. The CDR3 loop reads CASSKTSGSSYNEQFF. The CDR3 bases are TGTGCCAGTAGTAAAACTAGCGGTAGCTCCTACAATGAGCAGTTCTTC.

CDR3 amino acids: CSVEGQQAYNEQFF. The CDR3 DNA sequence: TGCAGCGTTGAGGGACAGCAGGCCTACAATGAGCAGTTCTTC. The V call is TRBV29-1, the J call TRBJ2-1; 7 bases fit TRBD1. Germline V gene data show CDR1 as SQVTM and CDR2 as ANQGSEA. The length of the CDR3 is 14 residues. The trim removed 3 bases at V and 2 bases at J, leaving 4 bases unmatched.

For the CDR3, the DNA is TGTGCCAGCAGCGCGTCTAGCGGGAGAGTGTACGAGCAGTACTTC. It encodes CASSASSGRVYEQYF. The chain links TRBV9 to TRBJ2-7; TRBD2 agrees at 10 bases. With 3 bases clipped from V and 4 bases from J, the junction kept 7 bases outside the gene matches. Per the germline V gene, CDR1 is SGDLS and CDR2 is YYNGEE. This CDR3 region has 15 residues.

The chain is built from TRBV3-1 (or the pseudogene TRBV3-2) and TRBJ1-2, with 7 bases matching TRBD1. CDR3 length equals 14 residues. V lost 4 bases to trimming and J lost 2 bases; unmatched junction nucleotides: 4. Germline loops: CDR1 LGHDT, CDR2 YNNKEL (reference sequence). The CDR3: CASSRQGLNYGYTF. For the CDR3, the DNA is TGTGCCAGCAGCCGACAGGGTTTAAACTATGGCTACACCTTC.

This clone occurred a few times. The chain links TRBV20-1 to TRBJ1-2, with D maybe TRBD1 (6 bases). V shed 6 bases and J shed 11 bases, with 16 bases lying between them. The length of the CDR3 is 11 residues. CDR1 DFQATT and CDR2 SNEGSKA come from the germline V gene (reference sequence). Here the CDR3 DNA reads TGCAGTGCCCGCGTGGTGAGGGGGTACACCTTC. Its translation is CSARVVRGYTF.

The genes are TRBV7-3 and TRBJ2-2, with 8 bases that match TRBD1. Germline trimming cut 2 bases from V and 1 base from J; bases unmatched to any gene: 6. Germline assignment: CDR1 SGHTA and CDR2 FQGTGA. This CDR3 has 17 residues. In DNA form, the CDR3 reads TGTGCCAGCAGCTTAGCAAGACAGGGGAGGAACACCGGGGAGCTGTTTTTT. This translates into CASSLARQGRNTGELFF.

The gene calls are TRBV27 and TRBJ1-2; no clear D gene. The CDR3 length is 13 residues. CDR1 MNHEY and CDR2 SMNVEV come from the germline V gene (reference sequence). Trimming took off 2 bases at V and 2 bases at J, with 6 bases between the two ends. CDR3 DNA: TGTGCCAGCAGTTTAAACAGAAACTATGGCTACACCTTC. This encodes CASSLNRNYGYTF.

V and J are TRBV24-1 and TRBJ2-5; 7 nucleotides agree with TRBD1. V shed 2 bases, J shed 4 bases, and the junction held 15 bases outside the gene matches. The germline V gene encodes CDR1 KGHDR and CDR2 SFDVKD. The length of the CDR3 is 18 residues. CDR3 coding DNA: TGTGCCACCAGTGATTCCTCCGACAACAGGGGAGTGGGAGAGACCCAGTACTTC. It encodes CATSDSSDNRGVGETQYF.

The J gene is TRBJ2-3, the V gene TRBV18; TRBD1 matches 9 bases. This CDR3 contains 17 residues. Germline lookup yields CDR1 KGHSH and CDR2 LQKENI. V lost 1 base and J lost 4; bases outside the gene matches: 9. The CDR3 reads CASSPRRTGALADTQYF. The CDR3 DNA follows: TGTGCCAGCTCACCACGAAGGACAGGGGCCCTCGCAGATACGCAGTATTTT.

The chain employs TRBV12-3 or TRBV12-4 and TRBJ2-1, with D possibly TRBD2 on 5 matching bases. The CDR3 is 12 amino acids. V was shortened by 6 bases and J by 8 bases, with 11 bases between the two germline ends. This chain's CDR3 is CASSRTGYEQFF. DNA for the CDR3: TGTGCCAGCAGCCGGACTGGATATGAGCAGTTCTTC.

This clone was seen only once. The chain joins TRBV13 to TRBJ1-6; 7 nucleotides align to TRBD1. The CDR3 totals 15 residues. CDR1 is PRHDT, CDR2 FYEKMQ, per germline (reference sequence). Germline trimming cut 2 bases from V and 10 bases from J; bases unmatched to any gene: 8. CDR3 region: CASSLLDRFESPLHF. The CDR3 region has the DNA TGTGCCAGCAGCTTACTGGACAGGTTTGAATCACCCCTCCACTTT.

This CDR3 is CASSQVARGDEQYF. CDR3 in DNA: TGTGCCAGCAGCCAAGTGGCCAGGGGGGACGAGCAGTACTTC. The chain joins TRBV3-1 (or the pseudogene TRBV3-2) to TRBJ2-7; D is perhaps TRBD1 (7 bases). This CDR3 contains 14 residues. The V gene lost 1 base and the J gene lost 5 bases, with 12 bases spanning the gap. Germline loops: CDR1 LGHDT, CDR2 YNNKEL (reference sequence).

In its sample, this clone was seen once. This chain's CDR3 is CSAQGDRDGGEQYF. The CDR3 DNA reads TGCAGCGCGCAGGGAGACAGGGATGGGGGCGAGCAGTACTTC. The chain combines TRBV29-1 with TRBJ2-7; 7 bases align to TRBD1. V gave up 7 bases and J gave up 6 bases; unmatched junction bases: 15. Germline lookup yields CDR1 SQVTM and CDR2 ANQGSEA. The CDR3 runs to 14 residues.

Concerning this clone: An end of the junction does not agree with germline; a read error may underlie this. The chain has TRBV7-7 and TRBJ2-2; TRBD1 matches 9 bases. The CDR3 runs to 17 residues. CDR1 and CDR2 from the germline V gene are SSHAT and FNYEAQ (reference sequence). The CDR3 sequence: CASSPAPGQGNTGELFF. CDR3 sequence (DNA): TGTGCTAGCAGCCCCGCCCCGGGACAGGGAAACACCGGGGAGCTGTTTTTT. The variable domain in full, completed from reference TRBV7-7 and TRBJ2-2, reads GAGVSQSPRYKVTKRGQDVTLRCDPISSHATLYWYQQALGQGPEFLTYFNYEAQPDKSGLPSDRFSAERPEGSISTLTIQRTEQRDSAMYRCASSPAPGQGNTGELFFGEGSRLTVL.

V usage is TRBV4-1 and J usage is TRBJ2-1, with TRBD2 identical over 8 bases. With V trimmed by 4 bases and J by 7 bases, 12 bases remained unmatched. The germline CDR1 and CDR2 sequences are MGHRA and YSYEKL. The CDR3 covers 16 residues. In nucleotides, the CDR3 is TGCGCCAGCAGCCCTTTTGGGACTAGGAATAGTAATGAGCAGTTCTTC. Amino acid sequence: CASSPFGTRNSNEQFF.

The V call is TRBV7-9, the J call TRBJ1-6; D not certain. V lost 4 bases, J lost 9 bases, and 7 bases lay in between. This CDR3 region has 12 residues. Germline values: CDR1 SEHNR, CDR2 FQNEAQ (reference sequence). In nucleotides, the CDR3 is TGTGCCAGCAGCTCCACGCGTTCACCCCTCCACTTT. Its translation: CASSSTRSPLHF. Looking up the rest from reference TRBV7-9 and TRBJ1-6 gives the full variable domain: DTGVSQNPRHKITKRGQNVTFRCDPISEHNRLYWYRQTLGQGPEFLTYFQNEAQLEKSRLLSDRFSAERPKGSFSTLEIQRTEQGDSAMYLCASSSTRSPLHFGNGTRLTVT.

The chain combines TRBV5-1 with TRBJ2-7; 8 bases are a match to TRBD1. This CDR3 spans 13 amino acids. V was clipped by 4 bases and J by 3 bases; unmatched bases: 3. The germline CDR1 and CDR2 sequences are SGHRS and YFSETQ. CDR3 DNA: TGCGCCAGCAGCCGGACAGGGAACTACGAGCAGTACTTC. Translation: CASSRTGNYEQYF.

This chain links TRBV14 with TRBJ2-7; 7 bases are a match to TRBD2. In germline, CDR1 is SGHDN, CDR2 FVKESK. The CDR3 totals 13 residues. V lost 4 bases, J lost 6 bases, and 6 bases stayed unmatched. The CDR3 DNA reads as TGTGCCAGCAGCCCGAGACTAGCCTCCGAGCAGTACTTC. It specifies CASSPRLASEQYF.

The rearrangement joins TRBV14 to TRBJ2-3, with 12 bases that match TRBD1. Germline CDR1 reads SGHDN; CDR2 reads FVKESK. The CDR3 is made up of 18 amino acids. Trimming cost V 0 bases and J 4 bases; bases outside gene matches: 8. The CDR3 DNA is TGTGCCAGCAGCCAAGATCCCGGGGACAGGGGGCCTGCAGATACGCAGTATTTT. Amino acid sequence: CASSQDPGDRGPADTQYF.

The chain recombines TRBV7-2 with TRBJ1-5, with D perhaps matching TRBD1 (5 bases). The CDR3 runs to 14 residues. V gave up 1 base and J gave up 7 bases, with 11 bases separating them. Per germline, CDR1 SGHTA and CDR2 FQGNSA. In nucleotides, the CDR3 is TGTGCCAGCAGCTTAGAGGGAGGGGCCCAGCCCCAGCATTTT. This sequence encodes CASSLEGGAQPQHF. The complete variable domain, with remaining parts taken from reference TRBV7-2 and TRBJ1-5, reads GAGVSQSPSNKVTEKGKDVELRCDPISGHTALYWYRQSLGQGLEFLIYFQGNSAPDKSGLPSDRFSAERTGGSVSTLTIQRTQQEDSAVYLCASSLEGGAQPQHFGDGTRLSIL.

The chain employs TRBV13 and TRBJ1-1, with 7 bases identical to TRBD1. Trimming cost V 5 bases and J 4 bases; bases outside gene matches: 10. This CDR3 comprises 15 residues. Germline CDR1 PRHDT, CDR2 FYEKMQ (reference sequence). CDR3 sequence: CASSSTETGSTEAFF. CDR3 nucleotide sequence: TGTGCCAGCAGCAGTACCGAGACAGGGTCCACTGAAGCTTTCTTT.

The gene calls are TRBV5-5 and TRBJ2-7; weak D call: TRBD2 (6 bases). V gave up 5 bases and J gave up 0 bases, with 15 bases separating them. The germline V gene encodes CDR1 SGHKS and CDR2 YYEKEE (reference sequence). The CDR3 is 15 residues long. The CDR3 loop is CASSERPDYSYEQYF. The CDR3 region has the DNA TGTGCCAGCAGTGAGCGACCGGACTACTCCTACGAGCAGTACTTC.

This chain uses TRBV4-2 with TRBJ1-5, with a possible D match to TRBD1 (6 bases). CDR3 length: 15 residues. The V end lost 1 base, the J end lost 4 bases, and 11 bases lay between the germline ends. CDR1 is LGHNA and CDR2 is YNFKEQ in the germline V gene. CDR3 sequence (DNA): TGTGCCAGCAGCCAAGGGGGGCAGGGGAATCAGCCCCAGCATTTT. This translates into CASSQGGQGNQPQHF.

The genes are TRBV4-1 and TRBJ2-7; 9 positions agree with TRBD2. The CDR3 is 18 amino acids. Trimming took 0 bases from V and 4 from J; bases not matched to a gene: 13. Germline values: CDR1 MGHRA, CDR2 YSYEKL. CDR3: CASSQDTGGRAPGYEQYF. CDR3 sequence (DNA): TGCGCCAGCAGCCAAGATACGGGCGGGAGGGCCCCTGGTTACGAGCAGTACTTC.

The CDR3 sequence: CASTPTGNVGYGYTF. The CDR3 DNA reads TGTGCCAGTACCCCCACAGGGAACGTCGGCTATGGCTACACCTTC. The chain joins TRBV19 to TRBJ1-2; D is possibly TRBD1 (6 bases). The V and J ends lost 7 bases and 4 bases respectively, with 19 bases between them. CDR3 length: 15 residues. Germline-derived CDR1 and CDR2 are LNHDA and SQIVND (reference sequence).